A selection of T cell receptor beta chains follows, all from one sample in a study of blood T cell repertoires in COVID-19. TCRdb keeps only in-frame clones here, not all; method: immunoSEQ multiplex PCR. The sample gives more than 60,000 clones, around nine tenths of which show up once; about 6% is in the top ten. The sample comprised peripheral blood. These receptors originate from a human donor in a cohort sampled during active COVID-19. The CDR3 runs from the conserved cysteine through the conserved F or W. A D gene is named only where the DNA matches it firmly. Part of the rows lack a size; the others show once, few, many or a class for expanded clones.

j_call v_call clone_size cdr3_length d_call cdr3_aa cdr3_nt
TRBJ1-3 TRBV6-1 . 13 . CASSERQDNTIYF TGTGCCAGCAGTGAAAGGCAGGATAACACCATATATTTT
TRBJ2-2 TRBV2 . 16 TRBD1 CASSEQGVLNTGELFF TGTGCCAGCAGCGAACAGGGGGTACTGAACACCGGGGAGCTGTTTTTT
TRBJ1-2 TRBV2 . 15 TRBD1 CASNRRTGTNYGYTF TGTGCCAGCAACCGCAGGACAGGCACGAACTATGGCTACACCTTC
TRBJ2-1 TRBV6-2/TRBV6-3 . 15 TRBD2 CASSDPSGGHNEQFF TGTGCCAGCAGTGACCCTAGCGGGGGGCACAATGAGCAGTTCTTC
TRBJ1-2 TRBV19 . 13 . CASSAGWSYGYTF TGTGCCAGTAGTGCCGGTTGGAGCTATGGCTACACCTTC
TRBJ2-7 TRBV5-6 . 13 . CASSLSFVSGKYF TGTGCCAGCAGCTTGAGTTTCGTGTCAGGGAAGTACTTC
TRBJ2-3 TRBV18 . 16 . CASSRPGSWSTDTQYF TGTGCCAGCTCACGTCCGGGTAGCTGGAGCACAGATACGCAGTATTTT
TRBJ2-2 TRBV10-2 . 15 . CASRTRTANTGELFF TGCGCCAGCAGGACACGGACAGCGAACACCGGGGAGCTGTTTTTT
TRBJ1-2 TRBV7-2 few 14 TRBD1 CASSPRTGFYGYTF TGTGCCAGCAGCCCAAGGACAGGATTCTATGGCTACACCTTC
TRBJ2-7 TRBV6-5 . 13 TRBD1 CASRGTGSYEQYF TGTGCCAGCAGGGGGACAGGCTCCTACGAGCAGTACTTC
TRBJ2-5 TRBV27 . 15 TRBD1 CASRAGQGVLETQYF TGTGCCAGCAGGGCCGGACAGGGGGTCCTGGAGACCCAGTACTTC
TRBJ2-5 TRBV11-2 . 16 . CASSPGGSTRVETQYF TGTGCCAGCAGCCCCGGAGGCAGCACGAGGGTGGAGACCCAGTACTTC
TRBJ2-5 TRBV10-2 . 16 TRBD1 CASNTPTTGFGETQYF TGCGCCAGCAATACCCCGACGACAGGGTTCGGGGAGACCCAGTACTTC
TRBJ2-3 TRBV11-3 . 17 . CASSLKLVSERTDTQYF TGTGCCAGCAGCTTAAAGTTGGTGAGCGAACGCACAGATACGCAGTATTTT
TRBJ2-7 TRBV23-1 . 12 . CASDRFSYEQYF TGCGCCAGCGACAGGTTTTCCTACGAGCAGTACTTC
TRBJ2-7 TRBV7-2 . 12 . CASSPQSYEQYF TGTGCCAGCAGCCCTCAGTCCTACGAGCAGTACTTC
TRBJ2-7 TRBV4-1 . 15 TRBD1 CASSAAGTGGYEQYF TGCGCCAGCAGCGCTGCCGGGACAGGGGGCTACGAGCAGTACTTC
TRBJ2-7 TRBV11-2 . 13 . CASSLRLDYEQYF TGTGCCAGCAGCTTAAGACTAGATTACGAGCAGTACTTC
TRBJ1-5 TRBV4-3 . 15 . CASSQLTGSNQPQHF TGCGCCAGCAGCCAGCTTACAGGGTCAAATCAGCCCCAGCATTTT
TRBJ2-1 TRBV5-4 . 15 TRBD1 CASSQLDRGYNEQFF TGTGCCAGCAGCCAACTAGACAGGGGATACAATGAGCAGTTCTTC
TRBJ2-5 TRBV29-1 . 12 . CSVYSGQETQYF TGCAGCGTTTATTCGGGCCAAGAGACCCAGTACTTC
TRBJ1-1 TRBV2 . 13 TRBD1 CASSTSWTGEAFF TGTGCCAGCAGTACCTCCTGGACAGGGGAAGCTTTCTTT
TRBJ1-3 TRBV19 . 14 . CASTTGGVGNTIYF TGTGCCAGTACGACCGGGGGGGTCGGAAACACCATATATTTT
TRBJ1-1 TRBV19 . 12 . CASRPRDTEAFF TGTGCCAGTAGACCCCGCGACACTGAAGCTTTCTTT
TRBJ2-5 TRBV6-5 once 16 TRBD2 CASSYGGSGGQVTQYF TGTGCCAGCAGTTACGGTGGTAGCGGGGGGCAGGTGACCCAGTACTTC
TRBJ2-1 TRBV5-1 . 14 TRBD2 CASSLASGGNEQFF TGCGCCAGCAGCTTAGCTAGCGGGGGCAATGAGCAGTTCTTC
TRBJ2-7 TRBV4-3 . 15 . CASSQVRGVPYEQYF TGCGCCAGCAGCCAGGTCAGGGGGGTCCCCTACGAGCAGTACTTC
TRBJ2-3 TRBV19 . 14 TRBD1 CASSRGQGTDTQYF TGTGCCAGTAGTAGGGGACAGGGCACAGATACGCAGTATTTT
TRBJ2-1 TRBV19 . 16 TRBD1 CASSLGQASSYNEQFF TGTGCCAGTAGCCTGGGACAGGCGAGCTCCTACAATGAGCAGTTCTTC
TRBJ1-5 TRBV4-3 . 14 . CASSQGQINQPQHF TGCGCCAGCAGCCAAGGGCAGATCAATCAGCCCCAGCATTTT
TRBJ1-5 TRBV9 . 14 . CASSPQGSNQPQHF TGTGCCAGCAGCCCTCAGGGTAGCAATCAGCCCCAGCATTTT
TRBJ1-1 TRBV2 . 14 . CASRPTEMNTEAFF TGTGCCAGCAGACCCACAGAAATGAACACTGAAGCTTTCTTT
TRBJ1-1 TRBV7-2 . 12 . CASRRQNTEAFF TGTGCCAGCAGACGACAGAACACTGAAGCTTTCTTT
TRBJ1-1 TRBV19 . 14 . CASSTARREAEAFF TGTGCCAGTAGCACCGCCCGAAGGGAGGCTGAAGCTTTCTTT
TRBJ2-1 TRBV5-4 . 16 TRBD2 CASSLAGGARDNEQFF TGTGCCAGCAGCTTGGCCGGGGGGGCCAGGGACAATGAGCAGTTCTTC
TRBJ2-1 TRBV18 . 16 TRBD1 CASSLPGTASYNEQFF TGTGCCAGCTCACTTCCCGGGACAGCATCCTACAATGAGCAGTTCTTC
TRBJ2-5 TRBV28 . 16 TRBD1 CASSLYRTGHQETQYF TGTGCCAGCAGTTTATACCGGACAGGGCACCAAGAGACCCAGTACTTC
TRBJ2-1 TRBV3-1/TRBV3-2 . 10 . CASSQERLFF TGTGCCAGCAGCCAAGAACGACTGTTCTTC
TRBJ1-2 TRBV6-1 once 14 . CASSEEGRNYGYTF TGTGCCAGCAGTGAGGAGGGCCGGAACTATGGCTACACCTTC
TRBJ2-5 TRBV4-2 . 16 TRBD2 CASSQEPQRGQETQYF TGTGCCAGCAGCCAAGAACCACAGCGGGGACAAGAGACCCAGTACTTC
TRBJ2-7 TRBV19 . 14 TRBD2 CASSLAAGMNEQYF TGTGCCAGTAGTCTAGCGGCGGGGATGAACGAGCAGTACTTC
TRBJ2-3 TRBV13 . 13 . CASSLVRADTQYF TGTGCCAGCAGCTTAGTCCGGGCAGATACGCAGTATTTT
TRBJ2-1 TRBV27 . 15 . CASSHRVLLYNEQFF TGTGCCAGCAGCCACCGGGTCCTACTATACAATGAGCAGTTCTTC
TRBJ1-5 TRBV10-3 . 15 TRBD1 CATRGTVPGWQPQHF TGTGCCACCCGGGGGACAGTCCCGGGTTGGCAGCCCCAGCATTTT
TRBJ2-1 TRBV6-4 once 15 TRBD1 CASSDRDRGYNEQFF TGTGCCAGCAGTGACAGAGACAGGGGTTACAATGAGCAGTTCTTC